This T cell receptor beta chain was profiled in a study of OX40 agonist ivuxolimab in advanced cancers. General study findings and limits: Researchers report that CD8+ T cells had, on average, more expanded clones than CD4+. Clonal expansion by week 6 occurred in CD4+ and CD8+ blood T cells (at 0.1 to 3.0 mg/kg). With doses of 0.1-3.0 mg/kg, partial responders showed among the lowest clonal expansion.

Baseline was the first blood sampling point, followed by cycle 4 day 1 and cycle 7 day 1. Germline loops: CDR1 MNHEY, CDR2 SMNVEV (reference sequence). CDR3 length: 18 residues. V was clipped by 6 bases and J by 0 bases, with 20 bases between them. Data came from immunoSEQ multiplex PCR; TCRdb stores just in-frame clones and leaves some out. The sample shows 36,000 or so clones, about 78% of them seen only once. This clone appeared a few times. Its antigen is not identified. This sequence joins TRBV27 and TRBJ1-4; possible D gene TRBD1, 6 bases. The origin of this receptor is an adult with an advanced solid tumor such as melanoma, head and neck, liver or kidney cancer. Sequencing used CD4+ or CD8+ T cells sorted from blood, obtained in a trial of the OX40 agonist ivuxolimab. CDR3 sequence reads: CASRPTWGASATNEKLFF. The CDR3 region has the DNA TGTGCCAGCAGACCTACGTGGGGGGCCTCCGCAACTAATGAAAAACTGTTTTTT.